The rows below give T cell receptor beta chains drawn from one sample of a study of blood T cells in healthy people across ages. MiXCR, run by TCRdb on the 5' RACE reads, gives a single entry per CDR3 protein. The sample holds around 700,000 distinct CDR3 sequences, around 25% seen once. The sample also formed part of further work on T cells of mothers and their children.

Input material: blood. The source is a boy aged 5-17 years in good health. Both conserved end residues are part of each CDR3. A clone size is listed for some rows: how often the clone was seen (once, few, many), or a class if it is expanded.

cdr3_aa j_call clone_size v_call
CASKVERTQETQYF TRBJ2-5 . TRBV2
CASSYSWHQETQYF TRBJ2-5 few TRBV6-5
CASSLDRSSGNTIYF TRBJ1-3 once TRBV6-5
CASSTYPDGVNEQLF TRBJ2-5 . TRBV7-8
CASSEGGSSYNSPLHF TRBJ1-6 few TRBV5-1
CASSKTGVGTDTQYF TRBJ2-3 . TRBV7-2
CASSFPPGNEQFF . few TRBV7-9
CASRMGTSGIYEQYF . few TRBV12-3/TRBV12-4
CASSLGRQLIGNTIYF TRBJ1-3 . TRBV7-6
CASSPEVATNEKLFF TRBJ1-4 few TRBV11-3
CASSQVQREGEQYF . . TRBV4-1
CASAEGVDTQYF TRBJ2-3 . TRBV12-5
CASSWGGRDEQFF TRBJ2-1 . TRBV12-3/TRBV12-4
CSAPRTSGGKNNEQFF TRBJ2-1 . TRBV20-1
CSASDGGAFETQYF TRBJ2-5 . TRBV20-1
CSARGTGNYNEQFF TRBJ2-1 . TRBV20-1
CATGGEPNYGYTF TRBJ1-2 . TRBV24-1
CASSSPTGWSAGAFF TRBJ1-1 few TRBV12-3/TRBV12-4
CASSQGTGVATNEKLFF TRBJ1-4 . TRBV4-1
CSATSPSSANYGYTF TRBJ1-2 . TRBV20-1
CASSPGGVRAKNIQYF TRBJ2-4 few TRBV7-2
CASSLETGGFQPQHF TRBJ1-5 few TRBV7-2
CASSPPLDREETQYF TRBJ2-5 few TRBV7-9
CSIALETDTQYF TRBJ2-3 few TRBV10-3
CASSFQRTVHTDTQYF TRBJ2-3 . TRBV4-3
CASRVTERAFF TRBJ1-1 few TRBV6-1
CASSLGPSREKLFF TRBJ1-4 few TRBV12-3/TRBV12-4
CASSESRAYNEQFF TRBJ2-1 few TRBV10-2
CASSPTGTVDGYTF TRBJ1-2 . TRBV27
CASSDRAQETQYF TRBJ2-5 few TRBV19
CASSLGRLSGGPQETQYF TRBJ2-5 . TRBV7-2
CASSQERANQETQYF TRBJ2-5 . TRBV4-2
CASRGPGSTYEQYF TRBJ2-7 . TRBV28
CSAEDRNNEQFF TRBJ2-1 . TRBV20-1
CASSVAAGSNIQYF TRBJ2-4 . TRBV9
CASTVWSGGESIQYF TRBJ2-4 few TRBV7-9
CSARDASGGTGELFF TRBJ2-2 once TRBV20-1
CASSEVADATNEKLFF TRBJ1-4 few TRBV2
CAVTDRSTDTQYF TRBJ2-3 few TRBV10-3
CASSLSGQIQETQYF TRBJ2-5 . TRBV28
CASSSWAQGDEKLFF TRBJ1-4 few TRBV12-3/TRBV12-4